The entry below gives a single T cell receptor (beta chain) sequence along with its context. This clone's antigen is unknown. Base qualities are missing; no much larger clone stands one base away. Library preparation was by multiplex PCR. The reads were generated on an Illumina HiSeq 4000. TCR beta libraries were built with iRepertoire HTBI primers and Arm-PCR amplification of CDR3 regions. PCR products were gel purified before sequencing. In the source study's methods: Gene usage analysis of CDR3 amino acid clonotypes relied on the roughly 64 TRBV and 15 or so TRBJ segments identified across samples. Filtered high-quality paired reads were merged into contigs using COPE and FqMerger. BLAST was used to align contigs to IMGT TRBV, TRBD and TRBJ reference genes, and CDR3 was defined according to IMGT. Any clonotype with a frequency above 0.1% was classified as a highly expanded clone. Shannon entropy was used to measure repertoire diversity, and the Gini coefficient was used to measure V-J evenness. A clonotype was considered public if more than one individual shared it. The public reads were reprocessed in TCRdb via fastp at Q25 and MiXCR, keeping in-frame beta chains. Each CDR3 protein appears once, grouped with its most common genes and DNA. Here the V and J calls rest on TCRdb's processing, not on the authors' analysis. This sample holds approximately 500,000 distinct CDR3 sequences; 20% to 25% were observed only once. 7% to 9% of the sample lies in the top ten.

The source of the sample is a study of regulatory T cells in long-lasting Graves disease (dated by TCRdb to about 2021). Regarding the research as a whole: Persistent Graves' disease was defined as antithyroid drug treatment for over 5 years with persistently positive TSH receptor autoantibodies. Peripheral blood TCR sequencing and RNA sequencing compared persistent Graves' disease patients with newly diagnosed Graves' disease patients. The study took place in China and was registered as a clinical trial. TCR sequencing covered about 13 persistent and roughly 20 newly diagnosed Graves' disease patients, about 35 samples in total. On average, persistent Graves' disease patients in the clinical cohort had been on antithyroid drugs for about 10.3 years.

CDR1 and CDR2, looked up from the germline V gene, are SGHRS and YFSETQ. Deletion took 4 bases off V and 9 bases off J, with a span of 23 bases between the germline ends. Including cysteine and phenylalanine, the CDR3 has 15 amino acids. The retained sequence is limited to the CDR3, 45 bases, with the frame set at the first base. In the paper's terms, the time point label means: persistent/refractory GD, antithyroid drugs over 5 years with positive TRAb. For both TCR sequencing and RNA sequencing, RNA was extracted from PBMCs in TRIzol. Graves' disease was diagnosed according to American Thyroid Association guidelines. Patients for the study were recruited at an endocrinology department in Xi'an, China. Each patient gave about 10 milliliters of peripheral blood, collected in an EDTA anticoagulant tube. Ficoll Paque Plus density gradient separation was used to isolate PBMCs, and no further T cell sorting was done. An Agilent 2100 Bioanalyzer and agarose gel were used to check RNA quality, while a NanoDrop 2000 measured RNA concentration.

Points the paper makes about the study in general: Persistent Graves' disease patients showed lower TCR Shannon entropy and fewer highly expanded clones than newly diagnosed patients, suggesting clonal expansion. Peripheral blood alone was examined, since thyroid tissue, which constituted the primary lesion, could not be accessed. More public clonotypes were shared among persistent patients (roughly 2,700) than among newly diagnosed patients (over 900). The authors acknowledged the small sample size as a limitation that may reduce accuracy. Only the TCR beta chain was sequenced and analyzed. Preferential use of TRBV28, TRBJ1-2 and TRBJ2-5 was observed in persistent disease, whereas TRBV20-1 and TRBJ2-1 were favored in newly diagnosed disease.

The receptor chain draws on TRBV5-1 and TRBJ2-7; TRBD1 is perhaps the D gene, given 6 matching bases. The clonotype originates from a female donor with Graves disease. The material sequenced was peripheral blood mononuclear cells (PBMCs), taken when the disease was refractory, from a patient treated with antithyroid drugs. This receptor has the CDR3 CASSGQGQSYRRQYF. The nucleotide sequence reads as follows: TGCGCCAGCAGCGGGCAGGGGCAATCTTATAGGCGGCAGTACTTC.